The clone carrying this T cell receptor (beta chain) was observed a single time. The antigen is not known. This sample is part of a study of cytomegalovirus exposure and HLA in healthy donors. Per germline, CDR1 SNHLY and CDR2 FYNNEI. V gave up 9 bases and J gave up 3 bases; unmatched junction bases: 5. The CDR3 loop spans 13 amino acids. Study findings and constraints: Reports showed the classifier diagnosing cytomegalovirus status with high specificity and sensitivity. The study found most TCR sequences rare, yet found some public TCRs in many donors. TCR beta chains numbering 150 to 200 were designated cytomegalovirus-associated.

Clones were read by immunoSEQ multiplex PCR, and TCRdb kept only the in-frame ones, dropping some. The sample shows 150,000 to 200,000 clones, approximately 96% of them seen only once. This TCR was sampled from a woman between 18 and 30 years old in good health and CMV-seronegative. The chain combines TRBV2 with TRBJ1-1, with TRBD1 matching 9 bases. Sequencing input: PBMCs. CDR3: CASKQGAHTEAFF. The CDR3 DNA is TGTGCCAGTAAACAGGGGGCGCACACTGAAGCTTTCTTT.